This T cell receptor beta chain was obtained from a study of blood T cell repertoires in COVID-19. Turning to the study itself: From the United States, Italy and Spain came samples of acute and convalescent COVID-19. The analysed material was cDNA or gDNA that came from T cells, B-cell-depleted T cells, or PBMCs.

A few counts support this clone. The V end was cut by 0 bases, the J end by 2 bases, with 15 bases between. This CDR3 is built from 16 residues. CDR1 is SGHDT, CDR2 YYEEEE, per germline. Authors' processing steps: Nucleated cell number was recorded as an estimate derived from reference gene primer amplification. The protocol was immunoSEQ multiplex PCR, while the TCRdb copy is restricted to in-frame clones and leaves out a portion. V and J calls and clone size are given by that table; D and trimming were obtained from the DNA. The sample carries 150,000 to 200,000 clones, roughly four fifths recorded once. Seattle cases were enrolled at active infection and followed longitudinally.

The TCR was taken from an older woman with COVID-19, enrolled during active disease. V gene TRBV5-6 combines with J gene TRBJ2-7; D unresolved. Sequences were obtained from peripheral blood. CDR3 sequence (DNA): TGTGCCAGCAGCTTGGGCGCACGTCAACCCACCTACGAGCAGTACTTC. As protein: CASSLGARQPTYEQYF.